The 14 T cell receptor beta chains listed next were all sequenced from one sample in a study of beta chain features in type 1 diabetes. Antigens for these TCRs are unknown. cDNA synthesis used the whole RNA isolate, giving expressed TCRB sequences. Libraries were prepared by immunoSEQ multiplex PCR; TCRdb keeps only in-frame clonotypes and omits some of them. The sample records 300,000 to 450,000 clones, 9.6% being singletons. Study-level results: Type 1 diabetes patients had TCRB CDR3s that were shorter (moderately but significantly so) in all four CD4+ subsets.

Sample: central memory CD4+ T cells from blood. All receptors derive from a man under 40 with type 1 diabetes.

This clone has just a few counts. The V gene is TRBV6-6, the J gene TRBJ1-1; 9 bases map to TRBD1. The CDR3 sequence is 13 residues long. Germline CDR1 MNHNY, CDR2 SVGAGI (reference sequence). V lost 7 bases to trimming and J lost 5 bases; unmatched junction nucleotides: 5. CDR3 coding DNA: TGTGCCAGCAAATGGGACAGGGATACTGAAGCTTTCTTT. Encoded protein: CASKWDRDTEAFF.

The CDR3 spells CASNTDGNTGELFF. Written as DNA, the CDR3 is TGTGCCAGCAATACGGACGGGAACACCGGGGAGCTGTTTTTT. This chain links TRBV2 with TRBJ2-2; no reliable D call. Germline CDR1 is SNHLY and CDR2 is FYNNEI. The CDR3 has 14 amino acids. Trimming removed 7 bases at V and 1 base at J, with 10 bases between.

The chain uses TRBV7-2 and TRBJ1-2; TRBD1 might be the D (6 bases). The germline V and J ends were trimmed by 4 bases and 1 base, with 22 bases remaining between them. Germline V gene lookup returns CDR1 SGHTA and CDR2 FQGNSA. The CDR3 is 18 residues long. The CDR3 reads CASSSVWGTIRSNYGYTF. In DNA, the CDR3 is TGTGCCAGCAGCTCCGTGTGGGGGACAATCCGTAGTAACTATGGCTACACCTTC.

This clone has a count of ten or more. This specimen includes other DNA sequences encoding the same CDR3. The CDR3 sequence: CASSRGYEQYF. The CDR3 nucleotides read TGTGCCAGCAGTCGTGGCTACGAGCAGTACTTC. The chain carries TRBV28 and TRBJ2-7, with D hard to call. From germline, CDR1 is MDHEN and CDR2 SYDVKM. The CDR3 is 11 amino acids. V lost 5 bases and J 3 bases, leaving 5 bases between the germline ends. Based on the CDR3 plus reference TRBV28 and TRBJ2-7, the full variable domain is DVKVTQSSRYLVKRTGEKVFLECVQDMDHENMFWYRQDPGLGLRLIYFSYDVKMKEKGDIPEGYSVSREKKERFSLILESASTNQTSMYLCASSRGYEQYFGPGTRLTVT.

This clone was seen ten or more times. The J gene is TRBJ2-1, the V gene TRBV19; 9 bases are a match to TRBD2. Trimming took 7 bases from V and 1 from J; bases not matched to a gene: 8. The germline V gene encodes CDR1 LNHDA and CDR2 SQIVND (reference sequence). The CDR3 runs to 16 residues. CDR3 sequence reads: CASNPGLAKSYNEQFF. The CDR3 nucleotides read TGTGCCAGTAACCCGGGACTAGCTAAATCCTACAATGAGCAGTTCTTC.

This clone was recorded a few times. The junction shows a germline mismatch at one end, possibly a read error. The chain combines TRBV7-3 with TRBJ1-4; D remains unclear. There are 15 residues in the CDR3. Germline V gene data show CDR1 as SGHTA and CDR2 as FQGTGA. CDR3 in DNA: TGCGCCAGCAGCCAAGTTGGCAGTACTAATGAAAAACTGTTTTTT. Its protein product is CASSQVGSTNEKLFF.

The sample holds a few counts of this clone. This chain's CDR3 is CASSFSRWAYEQYF. As DNA, the CDR3 is TGTGCCAGCAGCTTCTCCCGGTGGGCCTACGAGCAGTACTTC. V and J are TRBV11-2 and TRBJ2-7, with D hard to call. Trimming took 3 bases from V and 2 from J, leaving 11 bases between them. This CDR3 has 14 amino acids. Germline V lookup: CDR1 SGHAT, CDR2 FQNNGV. The variable domain in full, with the rest retrieved from reference TRBV11-2 and TRBJ2-7, is EAGVAQSPRYKIIEKRQSVAFWCNPISGHATLYWYQQILGQGPKLLIQFQNNGVVDDSQLPKDRFSAERLKGVDSTLKIQPAKLEDSAVYLCASSFSRWAYEQYFGPGTRLTVT.

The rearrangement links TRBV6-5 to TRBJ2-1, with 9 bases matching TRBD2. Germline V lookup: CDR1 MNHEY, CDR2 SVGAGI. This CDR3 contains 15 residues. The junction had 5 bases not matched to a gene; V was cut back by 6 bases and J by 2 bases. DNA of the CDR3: TGTGCCAGCAGGTTAGCGGGAGACCCCTACAATGAGCAGTTCTTC. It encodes CASRLAGDPYNEQFF.

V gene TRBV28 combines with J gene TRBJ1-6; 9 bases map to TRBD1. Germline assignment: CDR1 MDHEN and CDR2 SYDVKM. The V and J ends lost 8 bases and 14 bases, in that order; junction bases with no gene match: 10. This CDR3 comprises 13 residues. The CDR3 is CASWDRERVALHF. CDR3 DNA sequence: TGTGCCAGCTGGGACAGGGAAAGAGTGGCCCTCCACTTT.

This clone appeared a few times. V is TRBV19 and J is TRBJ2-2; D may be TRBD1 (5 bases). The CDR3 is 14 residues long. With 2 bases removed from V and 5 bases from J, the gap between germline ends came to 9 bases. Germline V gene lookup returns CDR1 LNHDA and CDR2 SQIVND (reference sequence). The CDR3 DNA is TGTGCCAGTAGTATACAGGGTAGGACCGGGGAGCTGTTTTTT. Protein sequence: CASSIQGRTGELFF.

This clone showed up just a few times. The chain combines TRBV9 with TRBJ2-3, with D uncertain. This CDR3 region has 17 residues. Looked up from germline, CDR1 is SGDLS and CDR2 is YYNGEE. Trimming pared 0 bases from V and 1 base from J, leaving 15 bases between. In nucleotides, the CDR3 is TGTGCCAGCAGCGTAGAGCAAGTTGGGTGGGGCACAGATACGCAGTATTTT. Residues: CASSVEQVGWGTDTQYF.

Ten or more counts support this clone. This chain's CDR3 is CASRLRQGYNEQFF. The CDR3 DNA is TGTGCCAGCCGGCTTAGACAGGGCTACAATGAGCAGTTCTTC. The chain combines TRBV27 with TRBJ2-1; TRBD1 agrees at 7 bases. Unmatched junction bases numbered 7, after V lost 8 bases and J lost 3 bases. Germline V CDR1 and CDR2: MNHEY, SMNVEV (reference sequence). This CDR3 is built from 14 residues.

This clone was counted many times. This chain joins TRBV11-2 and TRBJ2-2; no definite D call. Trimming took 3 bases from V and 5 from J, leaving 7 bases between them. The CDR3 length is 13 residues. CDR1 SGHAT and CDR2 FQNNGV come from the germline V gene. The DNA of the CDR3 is TGTGCCAGCAGCTTTTGGAAGACCGGGGAGCTGTTTTTT. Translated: CASSFWKTGELFF.

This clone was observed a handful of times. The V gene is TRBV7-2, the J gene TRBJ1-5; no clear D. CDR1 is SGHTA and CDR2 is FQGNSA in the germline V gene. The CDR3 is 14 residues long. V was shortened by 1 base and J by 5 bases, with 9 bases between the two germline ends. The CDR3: CASSLDSAHQPQHF. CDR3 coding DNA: TGTGCCAGCAGCTTAGACTCGGCGCATCAGCCCCAGCATTTT.